The TCR beta chain described here comes from a study of blood T cell repertoires in COVID-19. Study-level information: T cells, B-cell-depleted T cells, or PBMCs supplied cDNA or gDNA.

This clone was seen a single time. Original handling: Amplifying reference gene primers gave estimates of nucleated cell counts. Using immunoSEQ multiplex PCR, the repertoire was profiled, and TCRdb retains in-frame clones only, with some absent. That table is the source of V, J and clone size, and D and trimming were worked out from the DNA. The data contain about 36,000 clones, over 75% of them singletons. The ends lost 0 bases at V and 1 base at J; junction bases unmatched: 6. This CDR3 contains 15 residues. The germline gives CDR1 GTSNPN, CDR2 SVGIG (reference sequence). V and J are TRBV30 and TRBJ2-7; 7 nucleotides align to TRBD1. The source of this sequence is a man aged 55 to 70 with acute or convalescent COVID-19. The sample comprised peripheral blood. CDR3 sequence reads: CAWSVAGGKSYEQYF. CDR3 coding DNA: TGTGCCTGGAGTGTGGCAGGGGGAAAGTCCTACGAGCAGTACTTC.